These 5 T cell receptor beta chains originate from one sample sequenced in a study of liver allograft versus peripheral blood T cells. At the level of the study: Comparing T cell receptor repertoires in transplanted livers with those in recipients' peripheral blood was part of the design.

TCRdb recomputed calls from the reads with MiXCR, one row per CDR3 protein. The sample records 10,000 or so distinct CDR3 sequences, 15% being singletons. The receptors here all came from a human patient who had a liver transplant. Some T cells here may be from the graft donor.

This clonotype showed up many times. The genes are TRBV20-1 and TRBJ1-3; 7 positions agree with TRBD1. V lost 5 bases and J lost 0; bases outside the gene matches: 7. The CDR3 is 15 residues long. CDR1 is DFQATT and CDR2 is SNEGSKA in the germline V gene (reference sequence). The DNA for the CDR3 is TGCAGTGCTTATGGACAGGCGAGCTCTGGAAACACCATATATTTT. Translated: CSAYGQASSGNTIYF.

With respect to this clonotype: Given a much more abundant clone one base away, this may be a read error. This sequence joins TRBV7-2 and TRBJ1-5, with unresolved D. Per germline, CDR1 SGHTA and CDR2 FQGNSA. The CDR3 is 13 residues long. The DNA for the CDR3 is TGTGCCAGCAGCTTAGACAGCAATCAGCCCCAGCAATTT. The encoded protein is CASSLDSNQPQQF.

The chain combines TRBV7-9 with TRBJ2-2; the match to TRBD1 covers 10 bases. V was pared by 5 bases and J by 8 bases, with 11 bases of the junction left unmatched. The CDR3 runs to 16 residues. Germline V lookup: CDR1 SEHNR, CDR2 FQNEAQ (reference sequence). In DNA, the CDR3 is TGTGCCAGCAGCCCTATACCGGGACAGGGGTCAGGGGAGCTGTTTTTT. As protein: CASSPIPGQGSGELFF.

This clonotype showed up just a few times. The V and J genes are TRBV7-2 and TRBJ1-5, with D unresolved. Trimming took off 3 bases at V and 7 bases at J, with 13 bases between the two ends. Germline CDR1 and CDR2: SGHTA and FQGNSA. The CDR3 length is 14 residues. For the CDR3, the DNA is TGTGCCAGCAGCTTTCATGGGAGTAGGCAGCCCCAGCATTTT. It is translated as CASSFHGSRQPQHF.

CDR3 in amino acids: CASRRDGMNTEAFF. The CDR3 DNA sequence: TGTGCCAGCAGGAGAGACGGAATGAACACTGAAGCTTTCTTT. The chain uses TRBV28 and TRBJ1-1; D is uncertain. Trimming pared 6 bases from V and 0 bases from J, leaving 11 bases between. The CDR3 covers 14 residues. Germline V gene data show CDR1 as MDHEN and CDR2 as SYDVKM. Full variable domain (remainder filled in from reference TRBV28 and TRBJ1-1): DVKVTQSSRYLVKRTGEKVFLECVQDMDHENMFWYRQDPGLGLRLIYFSYDVKMKEKGDIPEGYSVSREKKERFSLILESASTNQTSMYLCASRRDGMNTEAFFGQGTRLTVV.